This is a list of T cell receptor beta chains from one sample in a study of blood T cell repertoires in COVID-19. This table comes from immunoSEQ multiplex PCR, and its TCRdb copy is limited to in-frame clones, with some not included. The sample lists some 100,000 clones; approximately 86% were seen once. The sample consisted of peripheral blood. These receptors originate from a woman aged 70-85 years with active or convalescent COVID-19. The CDR3 runs from the conserved cysteine through the conserved F or W. A D gene is named only where the DNA matches it firmly. For some rows the clone size is stated as once, few or many, or as a class when expanded; others skip it.

D gene | J gene | V gene | clone size | CDR3 length | CDR3 protein | CDR3 DNA
TRBD2 | TRBJ2-5 | TRBV7-9 | NA | 16 | CASSPRGRGGRETQYF | TGTGCCAGCAGCCCCCGCGGGCGGGGGGGCCGCGAGACCCAGTACTTC
NA | TRBJ1-6 | TRBV7-2 | few | 15 | CASSDQTGGYSPLHF | TGTGCCAGCAGCGATCAGACGGGGGGTTATTCACCCCTCCACTTT
NA | TRBJ2-3 | TRBV7-9 | NA | 15 | CASSSDWDFTDTQYF | TGTGCCAGCAGCTCAGACTGGGACTTCACAGATACGCAGTATTTT
NA | TRBJ2-7 | TRBV6-5 | once | 12 | CASSSRGNEQYF | TGTGCCAGCAGCTCCAGGGGAAACGAGCAGTACTTC
TRBD1 | TRBJ1-6 | TRBV4-2 | NA | 15 | CASSQNRGSNSPLHF | TGTGCCAGCAGCCAGAACAGGGGAAGTAATTCACCCCTCCACTTT
NA | TRBJ2-2 | TRBV7-2 | NA | 13 | CASSLSPTGELFF | TGTGCCAGCAGCTTAAGCCCAACCGGGGAGCTGTTTTTT
NA | TRBJ1-2 | TRBV28 | NA | 12 | CASSFGSHGYTF | TGTGCCAGCAGTTTTGGCAGTCATGGCTACACCTTC
TRBD1 | TRBJ2-7 | TRBV7-2 | NA | 14 | CASSWGTAPGEQYF | TGTGCCAGCAGCTGGGGGACAGCCCCTGGCGAGCAGTACTTC
NA | TRBJ1-1 | TRBV4-2 | NA | 17 | CASSQTAKGTTRGRAFF | TGTGCCAGCAGCCAAACTGCAAAGGGGACAACACGCGGGCGGGCTTTCTTT
TRBD1 | TRBJ1-1 | TRBV5-1 | NA | 15 | CASSLGPAGTVEAFF | TGCGCCAGCAGCTTGGGTCCCGCTGGGACAGTTGAAGCTTTCTTT
TRBD1 | TRBJ1-4 | TRBV2 | once | 14 | CASSRDRGSEKLFF | TGTGCCAGCAGTCGGGACAGGGGTTCTGAAAAACTGTTTTTT
NA | TRBJ1-5 | TRBV5-5 | NA | 14 | CASSKVGGSQPQHF | TGTGCCAGCAGCAAGGTCGGCGGGTCTCAGCCCCAGCATTTT
TRBD2 | TRBJ2-7 | TRBV19 | NA | 17 | CASSISGLWGLRVEQYF | TGTGCCAGTAGTATCAGCGGACTTTGGGGACTACGGGTCGAGCAGTACTTC
NA | TRBJ1-6 | TRBV10-3 | NA | 15 | CAISTLGPVDSPLHF | TGTGCCATCAGTACCCTGGGGCCGGTGGATTCACCCCTCCACTTT
NA | TRBJ1-3 | TRBV6-5 | NA | 13 | CASSQGQRNTIYF | TGTGCCAGCAGCCAGGGACAACGAAACACCATATATTTT
TRBD1 | TRBJ2-7 | TRBV9 | NA | 16 | CASSVGIGQGSYEQYF | TGTGCCAGCAGCGTAGGAATTGGACAGGGGTCCTACGAGCAGTACTTC